One sample yielded the 26 T cell receptor beta chains listed below, sequenced in a study of PD-L1 blockade in urothelial cancer. Clones were read by immunoSEQ multiplex PCR, and TCRdb kept only the in-frame ones, dropping some. This sample carries about 36,000 clones, approximately 88% of them seen once, and the ten largest clones take roughly a tenth. Time point described: peripheral blood 6 weeks after treatment start. This material consisted of PBMCs, taken around atezolizumab (anti-PD-L1) treatment. Receptors were obtained from a man aged 35 to 55 with urothelial cancer.

The chain is built from TRBV19 and TRBJ1-5; maybe TRBD1 (6 bases). V lost 5 bases, J lost 4 bases, and 12 bases lay in between. Germline V gives CDR1 LNHDA, CDR2 SQIVND (reference sequence). The CDR3 is made up of 14 amino acids. The DNA for the CDR3 is TGTGCCAGTAGTGCCAGGGGTCATAATCAGCCCCAGCATTTT. Its translation is CASSARGHNQPQHF.

The J gene is TRBJ2-2, the V gene TRBV6-1; perhaps TRBD1 as D (6 bases). Germline V gene data show CDR1 as MNHNS and CDR2 as SASEGT. Trimming shortened V by 7 bases and J by 4 bases, and 16 bases separated the two germline ends. CDR3 length: 15 amino acids. Here the CDR3 DNA reads TGTGCCAGCACAGAACAGGGTGGGGGCACCGGGGAGCTGTTTTTT. This translates into CASTEQGGGTGELFF.

This clone was detected once. V usage is TRBV14 and J usage is TRBJ2-7, with D possibly being TRBD1 (5 bases). CDR1 is SGHDN, CDR2 FVKESK, per germline. The ends were cut back, 1 base at V and 2 bases at J, with 9 bases in the middle. The CDR3 loop spans 14 amino acids. CDR3: CASSQGQGAYEQYF. CDR3 coding DNA: TGTGCCAGCAGCCAAGGCCAGGGCGCCTACGAGCAGTACTTC.

In nucleotides, the CDR3 is TGTGCCAGCAGTCCGTGGACTAGCGGGAGGAGGTCGGACACCGGGGAGCTGTTTTTT. Encoded protein: CASSPWTSGRRSDTGELFF. The chain couples TRBV28 to TRBJ2-2, with 14 bases identical to TRBD2. Germline V gives CDR1 MDHEN, CDR2 SYDVKM. The CDR3 is 19 amino acids. J was trimmed by 3 bases and V by 5 bases; bases with no gene match: 11.

V usage is TRBV28 and J usage is TRBJ2-1; D gene uncertain. The CDR3 consists of 17 residues. In germline, CDR1 is MDHEN, CDR2 SYDVKM. Trimming removed 5 bases at V and 0 bases at J, with 17 bases between. The CDR3 loop is CASSNPWAPSSYNEQFF. CDR3 DNA: TGTGCCAGCAGTAACCCCTGGGCGCCGAGCTCCTACAATGAGCAGTTCTTC.

The V and J genes are TRBV19 and TRBJ2-2; 8 bases are a match to TRBD2. There are 14 residues in the CDR3. CDR1 is LNHDA, CDR2 SQIVND, per germline (reference sequence). V gave up 4 bases and J gave up 7 bases; unmatched junction bases: 5. The CDR3 here is CASSTGGVGGELFF. The CDR3 DNA reads as TGTGCCAGTAGTACCGGGGGGGTTGGCGGGGAGCTGTTTTTT.

V is TRBV6-5 and J is TRBJ2-5; 9 bases align to TRBD2. Germline V CDR1 and CDR2: MNHEY, SVGAGI. V was clipped by 0 bases and J by 4 bases; unmatched bases: 3. This CDR3 has 15 residues. The CDR3 nucleotides are TGTGCCAGCAGTTACTCTAGCGGGAGAGGAGAGACCCAGTACTTC. It codes for CASSYSSGRGETQYF.

The chain uses TRBV5-1 and TRBJ2-3; 10 bases map to TRBD2. Germline lookup yields CDR1 SGHRS and CDR2 YFSETQ. This CDR3 region has 19 residues. V lost 1 base, J lost 3 bases, and 14 bases stayed unmatched. The CDR3 loop is CASSLMVFEREGQTDTQYF. For the CDR3, the DNA is TGCGCCAGCAGCTTGATGGTTTTCGAGCGGGAGGGCCAAACAGATACGCAGTATTTT.

The chain has TRBV2 and TRBJ2-2, with a weak D call TRBD2 (5 bases). Deletions cut 8 bases from V and 2 bases from J, with 9 bases between. This CDR3 region has 13 residues. The germline CDR1 and CDR2 sequences are SNHLY and FYNNEI. CDR3 residues: CASGEKNTGELFF. The DNA for the CDR3 is TGTGCCAGCGGGGAGAAAAACACCGGGGAGCTGTTTTTT.

The J gene is TRBJ1-5, the V gene TRBV20-1; D perhaps matches TRBD1 (5 bases). Germline CDR1 is DFQATT and CDR2 is SNEGSKA (reference sequence). The CDR3 sequence is 11 residues long. Trimming removed 6 bases at V and 12 bases at J, with 15 bases between. In DNA form, the CDR3 reads TGCAGTGCGGGGAACAGGAATATCCAGCATTTT. Translating it yields CSAGNRNIQHF.

The chain uses TRBV5-6 and TRBJ1-2; D call uncertain. The V end was cut by 1 base, the J end by 0 bases, with 10 bases between. Per germline, CDR1 SGHDT and CDR2 YYEEEE. CDR3 size: 15 residues. CDR3 nucleotide sequence: TGTGCCAGCAGCTTGCCGGGATCAGCTAACTATGGCTACACCTTC. Amino acids: CASSLPGSANYGYTF.

The V and J genes are TRBV7-9 and TRBJ2-7; D is possibly TRBD1 (6 bases). The germline gives CDR1 SEHNR, CDR2 FQNEAQ (reference sequence). This CDR3 contains 14 residues. V lost 6 bases to trimming and J lost 6 bases, with 18 bases between them. The DNA of the CDR3 is TGTGCCAGCAGTTCAACTGGGGGCCCGGTCGAGCAGTACTTC. It translates to CASSSTGGPVEQYF.

The gene calls are TRBV15 and TRBJ2-3; a possible D gene is TRBD2 (6 bases). V was cut by 3 bases and J by 2 bases, with 9 bases left in between. Germline V CDR1 and CDR2: LNHNV, YYDKDF (reference sequence). This CDR3 region has 14 residues. The DNA of the CDR3 is TGTGCCACCAGCAGGGAGGGTCCCACAGATACGCAGTATTTT. It specifies CATSREGPTDTQYF.

The chain is built from TRBV11-2 and TRBJ2-2; 14 bases line up with TRBD2. V gave up 5 bases and J gave up 7 bases; unmatched junction bases: 9. The germline V gene has CDR1 SGHAT and CDR2 FQNNGV. The CDR3 covers 17 residues. In nucleotides, the CDR3 is TGTGCCAGCAGCCCGAGGGGACTAGCGGGAGCGGTCGGGGAGCTGTTTTTT. Protein product: CASSPRGLAGAVGELFF.

This clone was seen only once. The chain couples TRBV6-5 to TRBJ2-1; D gene uncertain. Germline CDR1 is MNHEY and CDR2 is SVGAGI. V was shortened by 2 bases and J by 4 bases, with 12 bases between the two germline ends. CDR3 length equals 15 residues. The CDR3 bases are TGTGCCAGCAGTTACGCTCGACCTAGATACAATGAGCAGTTCTTC. This gives the protein CASSYARPRYNEQFF.

This clone appeared a few times. The CDR3 coding sequence is TGTGCCAGCAGCTTGGGTAGCGACTCCCAAGGACGGTATTTT. The encoded protein is CASSLGSDSQGRYF. V usage is TRBV7-2 and J usage is TRBJ2-3; tentative D call: TRBD2 (5 bases). Deletions cut 3 bases from V and 14 bases from J, with 21 bases between. Per germline, CDR1 SGHTA and CDR2 FQGNSA. The CDR3 extends over 14 amino acids.

CDR3 residues: CASSLAGGASEQFF. CDR3 in DNA: TGTGCCAGCAGCCTAGCGGGAGGGGCGAGTGAGCAGTTCTTC. The chain employs TRBV14 and TRBJ2-1, with TRBD2 matching 11 bases. CDR3 size: 14 residues. Trimming removed 4 bases from V and 9 bases from J; junction bases left unmatched: 5. CDR1 and CDR2 (germline): SGHDN, FVKESK.

The chain is built from TRBV5-6 and TRBJ2-5; 11 bases are a match to TRBD1. The CDR3 runs 15 residues. V gave up 4 bases and J gave up 5 bases; unmatched junction bases: 7. Germline V gene data show CDR1 as SGHDT and CDR2 as YYEEEE. CDR3 sequence (DNA): TGTGCCAGCAGCCTGTGGGGGGACAGGGGGGAGACCCAGTACTTC. Its translation: CASSLWGDRGETQYF.

V and J are TRBV19 and TRBJ2-3; 9 nucleotides align to TRBD1. CDR1 LNHDA and CDR2 SQIVND come from the germline V gene (reference sequence). The CDR3 sequence is 13 residues long. V lost 10 bases, J lost 3 bases, and 5 bases stayed unmatched. In nucleotides, the CDR3 is TGTGCCACCTGGGACAGGGTGACAGATACGCAGTATTTT. Translation gives CATWDRVTDTQYF.

The chain recombines TRBV29-1 with TRBJ1-1; tentative D call: TRBD1 (6 bases). Germline V gene data show CDR1 as SQVTM and CDR2 as ANQGSEA. Trimming stripped 3 bases from V and 4 bases from J, with 18 bases between. The CDR3 is 15 amino acids. The chain's CDR3 is CSVEVRGALGTEAFF. CDR3 DNA: TGCAGCGTTGAGGTTCGGGGGGCTTTGGGCACTGAAGCTTTCTTT. Filled out from reference TRBV29-1 and TRBJ1-1, the complete variable domain reads SAVISQKPSRDICQRGTSLTIQCQVDSQVTMMFWYRQQPGQSLTLIATANQGSEATYESGFVIDKFPISRPNLTFSTLTVSNMSPEDSSIYLCSVEVRGALGTEAFFGQGTRLTVV.

The chain joins TRBV28 to TRBJ1-1, with D perhaps matching TRBD1 (6 bases). Deletions cut 6 bases from V and 1 base from J, with 12 bases between. This CDR3 comprises 14 residues. From germline, CDR1 is MDHEN and CDR2 SYDVKM. The CDR3 region is CASRENRENTEAFF. CDR3 DNA: TGTGCCAGCAGGGAAAACAGGGAGAACACTGAAGCTTTCTTT.

The chain is built from TRBV5-1 and TRBJ1-2; no firm D call. V lost 2 bases and J 2 bases, leaving 7 bases between the germline ends. CDR3 size: 13 residues. Germline lookup yields CDR1 SGHRS and CDR2 YFSETQ. The CDR3, as DNA: TGCGCCAGCAGCTTAACTGCGAACTATGGCTACACCTTC. This codes for CASSLTANYGYTF.

This clone has a single count. This chain uses TRBV18 with TRBJ2-6; D not certain. The CDR3 is made up of 14 amino acids. The V gene's germline CDR1 is KGHSH and CDR2 LQKENI. The V and J ends lost 3 bases and 0 bases respectively, with 3 bases between them. The CDR3 reads CASSPSSGANVLTF. The CDR3, as DNA: TGTGCCAGCTCACCTAGCTCTGGGGCCAACGTCCTGACTTTC.

The chain employs TRBV5-6 and TRBJ2-3; D is perhaps TRBD2 (7 bases). The CDR3 is 15 residues long. The V gene lost 3 bases and the J gene lost 2 bases, with 13 bases spanning the gap. CDR1 SGHDT and CDR2 YYEEEE come from the germline V gene. CDR3 sequence: CASSSPAGHTDTQYF. The CDR3 DNA follows: TGTGCCAGCAGCTCCCCAGCGGGACACACAGATACGCAGTATTTT.

The chain has TRBV28 and TRBJ2-3; 7 nucleotides line up with TRBD2. Unmatched junction bases numbered 10, after V lost 3 bases and J lost 7 bases. Germline CDR1 and CDR2: MDHEN and SYDVKM. The CDR3 consists of 15 residues. CDR3 nucleotide sequence: TGTGCCAGCAGTTTGCCGGGAGGCCCACGAAATACGCAGTATTTT. Amino acid sequence: CASSLPGGPRNTQYF.

The chain carries TRBV5-5 and TRBJ2-1; weak D call: TRBD1 (6 bases). The germline V and J ends were trimmed by 1 base and 10 bases, with 12 bases remaining between them. Germline-derived CDR1 and CDR2 are SGHKS and YYEKEE (reference sequence). The CDR3 runs to 13 residues. The CDR3 here is CASSLLPTGEQFF. CDR3 sequence (DNA): TGTGCCAGCAGCTTGCTTCCAACAGGGGAGCAGTTCTTC.